The rows below give T cell receptor beta chains drawn from one sample of a study of blood T cell repertoires in COVID-19. Libraries were prepared by immunoSEQ multiplex PCR; TCRdb keeps only in-frame clonotypes and omits some of them. The profile shows 100,000 to 150,000 clones, approximately 74% of them singletons. The sequencing sample was made of peripheral blood. All receptors come from a woman in her 70s with acute or convalescent COVID-19. The CDR3 runs from the conserved cysteine through the conserved F or W. Fields, in order: J gene, clone size, V gene, D gene, CDR3 DNA, CDR3 protein. The D gene is left open where the match is weak. Size tells how often a clone was seen (once, few, many) or the class of an expanded clone, and some rows leave it out.

j_gene: TRBJ2-1; abundance: NA; v_gene: TRBV11-2; d_gene: TRBD2; CDR3nt: TGTGCCAGCAGCTTAGATGCAGCGGGGGGCCCAATCTCCTACAATGAGCAGTTCTTC; CDR3aa: CASSLDAAGGPISYNEQFF
j_gene: TRBJ2-7; abundance: NA; v_gene: TRBV7-2; d_gene: NA; CDR3nt: TGTGCCAGCAGCTTAGGGGTCAGGTTCACCGACGAGCAGTACTTC; CDR3aa: CASSLGVRFTDEQYF
j_gene: TRBJ1-2; abundance: NA; v_gene: TRBV2; d_gene: NA; CDR3nt: TGTGCCAGCATGGGCCAGGGCCTATATGGCTACACCTTC; CDR3aa: CASMGQGLYGYTF
j_gene: TRBJ1-2; abundance: once; v_gene: TRBV5-1; d_gene: TRBD1; CDR3nt: TGCGCCAGCAGCCAAAAGACAGGGTATGGCTACACCTTC; CDR3aa: CASSQKTGYGYTF
j_gene: TRBJ1-4; abundance: once; v_gene: TRBV28; d_gene: TRBD1; CDR3nt: TGTGCCAGCAGTTCAACAGGGGGAGATGAAAAACTGTTTTTT; CDR3aa: CASSSTGGDEKLFF
j_gene: TRBJ1-1; abundance: NA; v_gene: TRBV4-2; d_gene: TRBD1; CDR3nt: TGTGCCAGCAGCCAAGATTGGGCCCCGGGACAGGGTATACTCATGAACACTGAAGCTTTCTTT; CDR3aa: CASSQDWAPGQGILMNTEAFF
j_gene: TRBJ2-7; abundance: NA; v_gene: TRBV29-1; d_gene: TRBD2; CDR3nt: TGCAGCGTTGTACTAGCGTCTTCCTACGAGCAGTACTTC; CDR3aa: CSVVLASSYEQYF
j_gene: TRBJ2-3; abundance: NA; v_gene: TRBV28; d_gene: TRBD1; CDR3nt: TGTGCCAGTGGGGGACAGGGTGCGGATACGCAGTATTTT; CDR3aa: CASGGQGADTQYF
j_gene: TRBJ1-4; abundance: NA; v_gene: TRBV6-5; d_gene: NA; CDR3nt: TGTGCCAGCAGTTCCACGGGATCCGAAAAACTGTTTTTT; CDR3aa: CASSSTGSEKLFF
j_gene: TRBJ2-1; abundance: few; v_gene: TRBV7-6; d_gene: TRBD2; CDR3nt: TGTGCCAGCAGCTTACGGACTAGCGGGGGGGACAATGAGCAGTTCTTC; CDR3aa: CASSLRTSGGDNEQFF
j_gene: TRBJ1-3; abundance: NA; v_gene: TRBV7-9; d_gene: NA; CDR3nt: TGTGCCAGCAGCTTCAGAAACACCATATATTTT; CDR3aa: CASSFRNTIYF
j_gene: TRBJ2-3; abundance: NA; v_gene: TRBV20-1; d_gene: TRBD1; CDR3nt: TGCAGTGTAGAGACAGGGCTCACGCAGTATTTT; CDR3aa: CSVETGLTQYF
j_gene: TRBJ1-6; abundance: NA; v_gene: TRBV5-6; d_gene: TRBD1; CDR3nt: TGTGCCAGCAGCTTCAGGGGGGACAGACCCCTCCACTTT; CDR3aa: CASSFRGDRPLHF
j_gene: TRBJ1-1; abundance: NA; v_gene: TRBV4-1; d_gene: TRBD1; CDR3nt: TGCGCCAGCAGCCAAGAGTGGGCCGACAGGGGGGCTTTCTTT; CDR3aa: CASSQEWADRGAFF
j_gene: TRBJ2-3; abundance: NA; v_gene: TRBV10-3; d_gene: NA; CDR3nt: TGTGCCATCGGTTGGGGGGAACAAGCAGATACGCAGTATTTT; CDR3aa: CAIGWGEQADTQYF
j_gene: TRBJ2-1; abundance: NA; v_gene: TRBV9; d_gene: TRBD2; CDR3nt: TGTGCCAGCAGCGCCCCGACTAGCGGGGGGGCGGACAATGAGCAGTTCTTC; CDR3aa: CASSAPTSGGADNEQFF
j_gene: TRBJ2-7; abundance: NA; v_gene: TRBV10-3; d_gene: NA; CDR3nt: TGTGCCATCAGAGCGGGTTACTACGAGCAGTACTTC; CDR3aa: CAIRAGYYEQYF
j_gene: TRBJ2-6; abundance: NA; v_gene: TRBV2; d_gene: TRBD1; CDR3nt: TGTGCCAGCAGTGAACGACAGGGCCCCAACGTCCTGACTTTC; CDR3aa: CASSERQGPNVLTF
j_gene: TRBJ2-5; abundance: NA; v_gene: TRBV6-2/TRBV6-3; d_gene: TRBD2; CDR3nt: TGTGCCAGCAGCCTGCGGGCGGGGGGCAGGAACCAAGAGACCCAGTACTTC; CDR3aa: CASSLRAGGRNQETQYF
j_gene: TRBJ1-1; abundance: NA; v_gene: TRBV7-2; d_gene: NA; CDR3nt: TGTGCCAGCAGCTTAGCGGAGGGGAACGCTGAAGCTTTCTTT; CDR3aa: CASSLAEGNAEAFF
j_gene: TRBJ1-1; abundance: NA; v_gene: TRBV6-5; d_gene: TRBD1; CDR3nt: TGTGCCAGCAGTTACTCGAGTCTTACAGGGGGCACTGAAGCTTTCTTT; CDR3aa: CASSYSSLTGGTEAFF
j_gene: TRBJ2-5; abundance: NA; v_gene: TRBV9; d_gene: TRBD1; CDR3nt: TGTGCCAGCAGCTCCCGGGACAGGGAAGGGACCCAGTACTTC; CDR3aa: CASSSRDREGTQYF
j_gene: TRBJ2-1; abundance: once; v_gene: TRBV4-2; d_gene: TRBD2; CDR3nt: TGTGCCAGCAGCGTCCGACTAGCGGGAGGGTCAAATTACAATGAGCAGTTCTTC; CDR3aa: CASSVRLAGGSNYNEQFF
j_gene: TRBJ1-2; abundance: NA; v_gene: TRBV7-8; d_gene: NA; CDR3nt: TGTGCCAGCAGCGACCCGACAATCTACGGCTACACCTTC; CDR3aa: CASSDPTIYGYTF
j_gene: TRBJ2-2; abundance: many; v_gene: TRBV20-1; d_gene: NA; CDR3nt: TGCAGTCGGGGGAATGGGGAGCTGTTTTTT; CDR3aa: CSRGNGELFF
j_gene: TRBJ2-2; abundance: NA; v_gene: TRBV27; d_gene: NA; CDR3nt: TGTGCCAGCAGTTTCTCTAGGGGCGGGGAGCTGTTTTTT; CDR3aa: CASSFSRGGELFF
j_gene: TRBJ2-5; abundance: NA; v_gene: TRBV9; d_gene: NA; CDR3nt: TGTGCCAGCAGCACCAAACAGGGAGCGGAGACCCAGTACTTC; CDR3aa: CASSTKQGAETQYF
j_gene: TRBJ2-3; abundance: NA; v_gene: TRBV6-5; d_gene: TRBD2; CDR3nt: TGTGCCAGCAGTTACGAGCGGGGGGACACAGATACGCAGTATTTT; CDR3aa: CASSYERGDTDTQYF
j_gene: TRBJ1-2; abundance: NA; v_gene: TRBV4-1; d_gene: NA; CDR3nt: TGCGCCAGCAGCCCCCGACAGGACTATGGCTACACCTTC; CDR3aa: CASSPRQDYGYTF
j_gene: TRBJ2-2; abundance: NA; v_gene: TRBV5-1; d_gene: TRBD1; CDR3nt: TGCGCCAGCAGCCTGGACAGGGTAACCGGGGAGCTGTTTTTT; CDR3aa: CASSLDRVTGELFF
j_gene: TRBJ1-1; abundance: once; v_gene: TRBV20-1; d_gene: NA; CDR3nt: TGCAGTGCGTCGGAGCCCGGCATGGCTTTCTTT; CDR3aa: CSASEPGMAFF
j_gene: TRBJ2-3; abundance: NA; v_gene: TRBV2; d_gene: NA; CDR3nt: TGTGCCAGCAGTGCACGACTGGTCCGGGATACGCAGTATTTT; CDR3aa: CASSARLVRDTQYF
j_gene: TRBJ2-2; abundance: few; v_gene: TRBV30; d_gene: TRBD2; CDR3nt: TGTGCCTGGAGTGAAGCGGGAGCGGTCACCGGGGAGCTGTTTTTT; CDR3aa: CAWSEAGAVTGELFF
j_gene: TRBJ1-4; abundance: NA; v_gene: TRBV5-6; d_gene: TRBD1; CDR3nt: TGTGCCAGCAGCTCGCAGGGGGCAACTAATGAAAAACTGTTTTTT; CDR3aa: CASSSQGATNEKLFF
j_gene: TRBJ2-6; abundance: NA; v_gene: TRBV28; d_gene: NA; CDR3nt: TGTGCCAGCAGTCGGGGAGGTGGGGCCAACGTCCTGACTTTC; CDR3aa: CASSRGGGANVLTF
j_gene: TRBJ2-7; abundance: NA; v_gene: TRBV28; d_gene: TRBD2; CDR3nt: TGTGCCAGCAGTCGCCGAGTAGCGGGAGGCCCAGGGTACTTC; CDR3aa: CASSRRVAGGPGYF
j_gene: TRBJ2-1; abundance: NA; v_gene: TRBV6-5; d_gene: NA; CDR3nt: TGTGCCAGCAGTTCAGGCAATGAGCAGTTCTTC; CDR3aa: CASSSGNEQFF
j_gene: TRBJ2-1; abundance: NA; v_gene: TRBV7-3; d_gene: TRBD2; CDR3nt: TGTGCCAGCAGCTTAGGGACTAGCGGGAGTGAGCAGTTCTTC; CDR3aa: CASSLGTSGSEQFF
j_gene: TRBJ2-7; abundance: few; v_gene: TRBV12-3/TRBV12-4; d_gene: NA; CDR3nt: TGTGCCAGCGGGAGGGGGGGGATTTACGAGCAGTACTTC; CDR3aa: CASGRGGIYEQYF
j_gene: TRBJ1-4; abundance: NA; v_gene: TRBV3-1/TRBV3-2; d_gene: NA; CDR3nt: TGTGCCAGCAGCCACTGGCAGGGAGGTGAAAAACTGTTTTTT; CDR3aa: CASSHWQGGEKLFF
j_gene: TRBJ1-2; abundance: NA; v_gene: TRBV27; d_gene: NA; CDR3nt: TGTGCCAGCAGTTTATATTCCAGGGGAGAGGCTGGCTACACCTTC; CDR3aa: CASSLYSRGEAGYTF
j_gene: TRBJ2-5; abundance: few; v_gene: TRBV9; d_gene: NA; CDR3nt: TGTGCCAGCAGCGTAGGACAAGGACAGCAAGAGACCCAGTACTTC; CDR3aa: CASSVGQGQQETQYF
j_gene: TRBJ2-5; abundance: NA; v_gene: TRBV10-2; d_gene: NA; CDR3nt: TGCGCCAGCAGTGAGGACCGGGGCCAAGAGACCCAGTACTTC; CDR3aa: CASSEDRGQETQYF
j_gene: TRBJ2-1; abundance: NA; v_gene: TRBV7-3; d_gene: TRBD2; CDR3nt: TGTGCCAGCAGCTCCTTTCCCCCCCTCCAGGGGACTCTAGCGGGAGGTATTGAGCAGTTCTTC; CDR3aa: CASSSFPPLQGTLAGGIEQFF
j_gene: TRBJ2-7; abundance: NA; v_gene: TRBV6-5; d_gene: TRBD2; CDR3nt: TGTGCCAGCAGTTACTCTTGGCTAGCGGGAGAATACGAGCAGTACTTC; CDR3aa: CASSYSWLAGEYEQYF